This T cell receptor (beta chain) comes out of a study of blood T cell repertoires in COVID-19. As for the study in general: The United States, Italy and Spain were the sources of the acute and convalescent COVID-19 samples.

Per the authors' pipeline: Amplification with reference gene primers provided the estimates of nucleated cell counts. Profiling relied on immunoSEQ multiplex PCR, and the TCRdb table lists in-frame clones only, not all of them. The V and J calls and clone size were taken over from that table, and D and trimming were inferred from the DNA. The sample yields 150,000 to 200,000 clones, about 86% seen once. Recruitment covered about 25 US areas and drew participants whose ages spanned about 18 to 95 years. In its sample, this clone was seen a few times. Other DNA sequences of this sample code for an identical CDR3. This CDR3 contains 14 residues. V was shortened by 3 bases and J by 2 bases, with 10 bases between the two germline ends. Germline lookup yields CDR1 LGHDT and CDR2 YNNKEL (reference sequence).

J is TRBJ1-2 and V is TRBV3-1 (or the pseudogene TRBV3-2); no definite D call. This clonotype originated in a man between 40 and 49 years old who had recovered from COVID-19. The sequenced sample was PBMCs or T cells enriched from blood (not recorded which). The CDR3 here is CASSQDGRNYGYTF. As DNA, the CDR3 is TGTGCCAGCAGCCAGGACGGGAGAAACTATGGCTACACCTTC.